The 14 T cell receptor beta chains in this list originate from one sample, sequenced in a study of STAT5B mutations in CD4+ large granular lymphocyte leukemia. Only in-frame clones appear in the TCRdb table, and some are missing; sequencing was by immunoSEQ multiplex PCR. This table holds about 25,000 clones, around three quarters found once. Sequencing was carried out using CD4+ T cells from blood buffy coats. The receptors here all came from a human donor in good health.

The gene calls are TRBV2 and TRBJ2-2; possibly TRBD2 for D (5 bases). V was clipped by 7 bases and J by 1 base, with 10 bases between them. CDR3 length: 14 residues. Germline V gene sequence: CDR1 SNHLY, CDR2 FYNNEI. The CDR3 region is CASISSENTGELFF. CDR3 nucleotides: TGTGCCAGCATTAGTAGCGAGAACACCGGGGAGCTGTTTTTT.

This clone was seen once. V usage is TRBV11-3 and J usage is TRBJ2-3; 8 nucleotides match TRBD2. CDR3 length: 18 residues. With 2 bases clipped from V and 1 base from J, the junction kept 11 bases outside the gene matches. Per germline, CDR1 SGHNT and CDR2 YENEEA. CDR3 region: CASSLRVGGAPGTDTQYF. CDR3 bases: TGTGCCAGCAGCTTAAGGGTCGGGGGGGCCCCCGGCACAGATACGCAGTATTTT.

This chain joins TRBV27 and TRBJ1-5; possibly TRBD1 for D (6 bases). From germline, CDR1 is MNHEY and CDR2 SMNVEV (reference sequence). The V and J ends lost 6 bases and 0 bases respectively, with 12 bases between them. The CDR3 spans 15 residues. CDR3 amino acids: CASRTGGISNQPQHF. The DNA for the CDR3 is TGTGCCAGCAGGACAGGAGGAATTAGCAATCAGCCCCAGCATTTT.

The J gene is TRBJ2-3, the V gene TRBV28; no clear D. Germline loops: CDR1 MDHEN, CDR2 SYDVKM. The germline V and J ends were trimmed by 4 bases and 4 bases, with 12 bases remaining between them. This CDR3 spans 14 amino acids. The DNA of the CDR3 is TGTGCCAGCAGTTCCGTTATTAAATCAGATACGCAGTATTTT. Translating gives CASSSVIKSDTQYF.

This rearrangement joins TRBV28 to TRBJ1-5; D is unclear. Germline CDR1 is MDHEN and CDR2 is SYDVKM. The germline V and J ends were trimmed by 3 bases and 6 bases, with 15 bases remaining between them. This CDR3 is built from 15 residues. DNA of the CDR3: TGTGCCAGCAGTTTGCCGGGCTTATGGGGTCAGCCCCAGCATTTT. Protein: CASSLPGLWGQPQHF.

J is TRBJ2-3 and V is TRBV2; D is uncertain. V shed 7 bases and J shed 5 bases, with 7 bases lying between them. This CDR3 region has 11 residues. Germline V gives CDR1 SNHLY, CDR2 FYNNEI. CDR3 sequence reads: CASTRQDTQYF. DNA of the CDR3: TGTGCCAGCACCAGACAAGATACGCAGTATTTT.

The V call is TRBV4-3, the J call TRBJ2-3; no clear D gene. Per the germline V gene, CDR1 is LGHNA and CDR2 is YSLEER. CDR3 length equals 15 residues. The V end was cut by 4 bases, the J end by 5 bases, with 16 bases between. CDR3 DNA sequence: TGCGCCAGCAGCCCCCCTCTCAGGTTTAAAGATACGCAGTATTTT. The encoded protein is CASSPPLRFKDTQYF.

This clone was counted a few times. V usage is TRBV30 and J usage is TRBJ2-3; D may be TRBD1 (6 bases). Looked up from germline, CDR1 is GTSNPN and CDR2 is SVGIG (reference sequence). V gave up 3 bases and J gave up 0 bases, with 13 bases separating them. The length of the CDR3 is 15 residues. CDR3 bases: TGTGCCTGGAGACCACAGGGCGCGAGCACAGATACGCAGTATTTT. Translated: CAWRPQGASTDTQYF.

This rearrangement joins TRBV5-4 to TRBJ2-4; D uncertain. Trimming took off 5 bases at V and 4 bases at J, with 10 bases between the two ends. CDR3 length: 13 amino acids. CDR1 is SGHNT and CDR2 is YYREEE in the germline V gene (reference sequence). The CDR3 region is CASSSSGKNIQYF. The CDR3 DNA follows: TGTGCCAGCAGTTCCTCCGGGAAAAACATTCAGTACTTC.

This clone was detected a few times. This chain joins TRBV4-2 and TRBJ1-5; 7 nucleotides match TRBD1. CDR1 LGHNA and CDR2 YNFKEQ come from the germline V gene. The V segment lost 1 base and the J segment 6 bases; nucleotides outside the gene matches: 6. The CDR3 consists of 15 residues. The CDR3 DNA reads TGTGCCAGCAGCCAAGGGGGGACAGTTTTTCAGCCCCAGCATTTT. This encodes CASSQGGTVFQPQHF.

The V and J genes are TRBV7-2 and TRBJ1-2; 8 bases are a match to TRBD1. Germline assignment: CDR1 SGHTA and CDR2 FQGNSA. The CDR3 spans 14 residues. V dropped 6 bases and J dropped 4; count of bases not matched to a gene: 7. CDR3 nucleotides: TGTGCCAGCAGTCGACCTGGACAGGGCTATGGCTACACCTTC. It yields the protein CASSRPGQGYGYTF. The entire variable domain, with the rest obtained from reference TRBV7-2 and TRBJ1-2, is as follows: GAGVSQSPSNKVTEKGKDVELRCDPISGHTALYWYRQSLGQGLEFLIYFQGNSAPDKSGLPSDRFSAERTGGSVSTLTIQRTQQEDSAVYLCASSRPGQGYGYTFGSGTRLTVV.

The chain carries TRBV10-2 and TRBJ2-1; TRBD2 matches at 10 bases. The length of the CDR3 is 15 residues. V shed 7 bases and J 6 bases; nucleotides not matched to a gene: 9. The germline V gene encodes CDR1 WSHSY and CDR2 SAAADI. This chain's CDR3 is CASNNKRGGRNEQFF. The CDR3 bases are TGCGCCAGCAACAATAAGCGGGGGGGCCGCAATGAGCAGTTCTTC.

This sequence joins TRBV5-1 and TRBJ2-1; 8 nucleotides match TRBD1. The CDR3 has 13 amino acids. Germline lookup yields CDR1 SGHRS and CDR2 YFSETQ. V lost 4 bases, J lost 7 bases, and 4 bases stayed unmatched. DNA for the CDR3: TGCGCCAGCAGCCTGAGGACAGGGAATGAGCAGTTCTTC. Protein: CASSLRTGNEQFF.

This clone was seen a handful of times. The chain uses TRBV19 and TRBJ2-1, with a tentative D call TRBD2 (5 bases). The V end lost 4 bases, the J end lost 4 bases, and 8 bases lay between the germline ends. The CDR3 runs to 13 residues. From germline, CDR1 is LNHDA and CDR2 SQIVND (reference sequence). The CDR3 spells CASSSRGYNEQFF. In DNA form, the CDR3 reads TGTGCCAGTAGTAGCCGCGGGTACAATGAGCAGTTCTTC.